This T cell receptor beta chain was captured in a study of T-cell reconstitution after alpha-beta-depleted transplantation in children. Study-level findings and limits: Newly generated T cells supplied most T-cell counts and diversity one year post-transplant.

Comments on this clonotype: Its antigen is currently unknown.

Using unique molecular identifiers, the investigators prepared the TCRbeta library. TCRdb used MiXCR to reprocess the PCR reads, holding one entry per CDR3 protein. The repertoire holds 200,000 to 250,000 distinct CDR3 sequences, roughly 9.1% seen once, with about 40% in the top ten. V lost 5 bases to trimming and J lost 2 bases, with 16 bases between them. CDR1 SGHNT and CDR2 YENEEA come from the germline V gene. The CDR3 is 16 residues long. The genes are TRBV11-3 and TRBJ2-1; D gene uncertain. The clonotype originates from a male patient between 2 and 10 years old who had a stem cell transplant for acute myeloid leukemia, so the T cells may come from the graft donor. The sample in question was PBMCs, mostly from graft donor cells, obtained 360 days after TCRalphabeta/CD19-depleted stem cell transplant. The CDR3 region has the DNA TGTGCCAGCAGCCTCGGGCCCCCACCCACCTACAATGAGCAGTTCTTC. Encoded protein: CASSLGPPPTYNEQFF.